This T cell receptor (beta chain) was observed in a study of sequential checkpoint blockade in melanoma (dated 2019 in TCRdb). Describing the broader study: Patients were randomized 1:1 to first-line nivolumab followed by ipilimumab (arm A) or ipilimumab followed by nivolumab (arm B). Both trial sequences were followed by maintenance nivolumab. On the study overall, not on this receptor specifically: Larger, independent patient cohorts are needed to validate the response-prediction model that combines TCR metrics and mutation burden.

Sample treatment or condition, as interpreted from the label and publication: randomized to nivolumab then ipilimumab (arm A) or the reverse (arm B). None of the patients in the trial had previously been given DNA-damaging chemotherapy. Thawed PBMCs were sorted on a FACS Aria II flow cytometer to isolate live CD3+CD8+ cells negative for CD19 and CD56. The samples were obtained from melanoma patients enrolled in CheckMate 064, an open-label, randomized phase II trial testing sequential checkpoint blockade. Peripheral blood mononuclear cells were collected by leukapheresis, purified with Ficoll-Paque, and frozen in human serum with roughly 10% DMSO. Immediately after sorting, the purity of sorted blood CD3+CD8+ cells was verified to be >95%, after which DNA was extracted. The CDR3 spans 17 residues, from the cysteine through the phenylalanine. The CDR3 DNA has 51 bases and is translated from base 1. According to the germline V gene, CDR1 reads SGHTA and CDR2 reads FQGNSA.

TCRbeta CDR3 regions were immunosequenced from genomic DNA with the immunoSEQ Assay. Genomic DNA was amplified by bias-controlled multiplex PCR before high-throughput sequencing. The authors' pipeline ran thus. To quantify the absolute abundance of each unique TCRbeta CDR3 region, the sequences were collapsed and filtered. Clonality, defined as 1 minus Pielou's evenness, was calculated using only productive rearrangements. Clones with significantly greater frequencies in on-treatment versus baseline samples were identified using a previously published method. TCRdb obtained this table from immuneACCESS and retained in-frame rearrangements with V and J assigned. These tables miss some clones; where compared with another copy, unresolved V genes account for less than half of the shortfall, and the remainder is unexplained. Clone size and the V and J calls come from that table; the DNA yielded D and trimming. The sample has fewer than 15,000 clones on record, approximately 76% of them singletons. The ten biggest clones cover 50% of the sample.

About this clone itself: Its antigen remains undetermined. A read error may account for a junction end that differs from germline. This sample also contains other DNA sequences that code for the same CDR3.

The rearranged chain carries TRBV7-2 and TRBJ1-1; there is no confident call for the D gene. The specimen was CD8+ T cells sorted from blood (inferred from file names), collected from a patient given nivolumab and ipilimumab in sequence. The source of this sequence is a human patient with melanoma. Some clones in this sample may be carry-over from other donors' samples. The DNA reads TGTGCCAGCAGCTTATGGGAGGCAGGTTACATGAACACTGAAGCTTTCTTC. It codes for CASSLWEAGYMNTEAFF.